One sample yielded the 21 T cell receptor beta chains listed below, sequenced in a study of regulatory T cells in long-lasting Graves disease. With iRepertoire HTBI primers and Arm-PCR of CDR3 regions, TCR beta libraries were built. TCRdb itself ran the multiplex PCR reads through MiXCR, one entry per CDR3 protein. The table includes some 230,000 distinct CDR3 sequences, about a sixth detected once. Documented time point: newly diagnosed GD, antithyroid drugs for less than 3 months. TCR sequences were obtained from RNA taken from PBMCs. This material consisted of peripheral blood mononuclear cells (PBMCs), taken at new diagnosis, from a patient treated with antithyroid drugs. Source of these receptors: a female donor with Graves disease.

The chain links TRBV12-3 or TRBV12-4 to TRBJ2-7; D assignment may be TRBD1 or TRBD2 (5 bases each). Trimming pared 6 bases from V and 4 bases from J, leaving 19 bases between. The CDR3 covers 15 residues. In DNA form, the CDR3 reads TGTGCCAGCAGATCCGGGACGGTCAGCAATTACGAGCAGTACTTC. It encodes CASRSGTVSNYEQYF.

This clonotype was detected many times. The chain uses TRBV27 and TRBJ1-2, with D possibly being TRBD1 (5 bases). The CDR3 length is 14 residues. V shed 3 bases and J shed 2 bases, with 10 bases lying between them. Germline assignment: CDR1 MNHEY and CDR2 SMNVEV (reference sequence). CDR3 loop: CASSFRRDNYGYTF. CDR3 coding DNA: TGTGCCAGCAGTTTTCGGCGGGACAACTATGGCTACACCTTC.

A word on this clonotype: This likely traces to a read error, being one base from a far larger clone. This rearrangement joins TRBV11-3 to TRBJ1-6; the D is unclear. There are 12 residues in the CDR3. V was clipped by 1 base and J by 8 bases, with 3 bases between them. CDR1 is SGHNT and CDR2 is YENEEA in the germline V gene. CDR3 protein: CASSLADSPLHF. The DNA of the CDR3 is TGTGCCAGCAGCTTAGCCGATTCACCCCTCCACTTT. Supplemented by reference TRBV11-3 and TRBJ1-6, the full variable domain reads EAGVVQSPRYKIIEKKQPVAFWCNPISGHNTLYWYLQNLGQGPELLIRYENEEAVDDSQLPKDRFSAERLKGVDSTLKIQPAELGDSAVYLCASSLADSPLHFGNGTRLTVT.

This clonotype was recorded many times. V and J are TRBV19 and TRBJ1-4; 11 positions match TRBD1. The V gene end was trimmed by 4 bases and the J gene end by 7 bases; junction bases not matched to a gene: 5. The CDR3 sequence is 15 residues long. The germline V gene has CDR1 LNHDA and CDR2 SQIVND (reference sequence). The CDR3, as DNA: TGTGCCAGTAGTACCTCCGGGACAGGGGGTGAAAAACTGTTTTTT. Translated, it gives CASSTSGTGGEKLFF.

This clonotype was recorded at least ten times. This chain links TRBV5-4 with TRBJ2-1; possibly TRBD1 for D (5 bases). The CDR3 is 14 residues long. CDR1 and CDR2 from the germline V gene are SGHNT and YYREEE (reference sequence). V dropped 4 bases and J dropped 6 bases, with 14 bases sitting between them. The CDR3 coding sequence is TGTGCCAGCAGCCCACTTCGACAGACCAATGAGCAGTTCTTC. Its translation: CASSPLRQTNEQFF.

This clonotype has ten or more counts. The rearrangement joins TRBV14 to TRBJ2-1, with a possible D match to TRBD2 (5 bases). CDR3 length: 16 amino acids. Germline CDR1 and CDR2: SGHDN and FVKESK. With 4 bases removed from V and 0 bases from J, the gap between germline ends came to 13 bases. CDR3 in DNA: TGTGCCAGCAGCCTCTCTAGCAGCCACTCCTACAATGAGCAGTTCTTC. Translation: CASSLSSSHSYNEQFF.

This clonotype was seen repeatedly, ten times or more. CDR3 bases: TGTGCCAGTAGTATTTCCGGCGGATTAAGGGTCGGCTACACCTTC. Its translation is CASSISGGLRVGYTF. V gene TRBV19 combines with J gene TRBJ1-2; D gene uncertain. V lost 3 bases, J lost 8 bases, and 19 bases lay in between. CDR1 is LNHDA and CDR2 is SQIVND in the germline V gene (reference sequence). The CDR3 extends over 15 amino acids.

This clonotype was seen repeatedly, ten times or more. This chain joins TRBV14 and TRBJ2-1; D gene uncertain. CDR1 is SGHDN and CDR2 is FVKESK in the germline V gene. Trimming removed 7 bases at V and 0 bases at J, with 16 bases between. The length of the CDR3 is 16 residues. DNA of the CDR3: TGTGCCAGCACGGATGCGAAAACTTACTCCTACAATGAGCAGTTCTTC. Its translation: CASTDAKTYSYNEQFF.

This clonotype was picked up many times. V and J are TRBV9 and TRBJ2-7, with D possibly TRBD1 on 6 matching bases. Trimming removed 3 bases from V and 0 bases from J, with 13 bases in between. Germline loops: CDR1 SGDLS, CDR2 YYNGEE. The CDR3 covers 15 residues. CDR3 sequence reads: CASSARDTGSYEQYF. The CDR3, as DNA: TGTGCCAGCAGCGCCCGGGACACCGGCTCCTACGAGCAGTACTTC. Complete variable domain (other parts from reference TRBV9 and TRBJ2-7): DSGVTQTPKHLITATGQRVTLRCSPRSGDLSVYWYQQSLDQGLQFLIQYYNGEERAKGNILERFSAQQFPDLHSELNLSSLELGDSALYFCASSARDTGSYEQYFGPGTRLTVT.

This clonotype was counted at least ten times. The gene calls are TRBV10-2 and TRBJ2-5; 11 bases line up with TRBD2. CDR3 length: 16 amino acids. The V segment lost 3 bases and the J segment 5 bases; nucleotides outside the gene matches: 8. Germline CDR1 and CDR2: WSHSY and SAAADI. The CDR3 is CASSEGRLAGRETQYF. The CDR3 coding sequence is TGCGCCAGCAGTGAAGGGAGACTAGCGGGACGGGAGACCCAGTACTTC.

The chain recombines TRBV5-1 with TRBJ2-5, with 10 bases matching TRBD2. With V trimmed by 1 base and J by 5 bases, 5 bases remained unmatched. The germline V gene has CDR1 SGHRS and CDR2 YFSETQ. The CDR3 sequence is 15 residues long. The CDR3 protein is CASSLSTSGIETQYF. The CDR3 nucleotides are TGCGCCAGCAGCTTGAGCACTAGCGGGATTGAGACCCAGTACTTC.

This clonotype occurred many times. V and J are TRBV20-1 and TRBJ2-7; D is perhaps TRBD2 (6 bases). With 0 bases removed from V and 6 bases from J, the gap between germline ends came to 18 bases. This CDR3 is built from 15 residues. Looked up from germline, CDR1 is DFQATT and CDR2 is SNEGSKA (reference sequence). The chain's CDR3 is CSARESSGLGSEQYF. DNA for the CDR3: TGCAGTGCTAGAGAGAGCTCGGGACTTGGCTCCGAGCAGTACTTC.

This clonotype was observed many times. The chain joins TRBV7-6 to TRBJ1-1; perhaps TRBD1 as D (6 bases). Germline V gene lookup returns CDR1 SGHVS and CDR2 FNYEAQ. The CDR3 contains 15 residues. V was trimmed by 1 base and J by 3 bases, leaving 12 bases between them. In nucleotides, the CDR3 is TGTGCCAGCAGCTTAGGAGGAGGGGGTTACACTGAAGCTTTCTTT. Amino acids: CASSLGGGGYTEAFF.

CDR3 in DNA: TGTGCCAGCAGTTCACCGGTAGTGGAGACCCAGTACTTC. This encodes CASSSPVVETQYF. This sequence joins TRBV28 and TRBJ2-5; D remains unclear. Germline lookup yields CDR1 MDHEN and CDR2 SYDVKM. Trimming stripped 4 bases from V and 5 bases from J, with 11 bases between. The CDR3 is 13 residues long.

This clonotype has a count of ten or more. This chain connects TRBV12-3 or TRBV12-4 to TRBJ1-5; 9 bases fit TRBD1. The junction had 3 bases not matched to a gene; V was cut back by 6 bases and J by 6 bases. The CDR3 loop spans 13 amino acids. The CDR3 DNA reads TGTGCCAGCAGCAGGGACAGGGCTCAGCCCCAGCATTTT. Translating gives CASSRDRAQPQHF.

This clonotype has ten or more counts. CDR3: CASSSWTQGSGELFF. DNA for the CDR3: TGTGCCAGCAGTTCCTGGACCCAGGGGTCCGGGGAGCTGTTTTTT. V is TRBV12-3 or TRBV12-4 and J is TRBJ2-2, with D possibly TRBD1 on 6 matching bases. Deletions cut 4 bases from V and 6 bases from J, with 15 bases between. The CDR3 spans 15 residues.

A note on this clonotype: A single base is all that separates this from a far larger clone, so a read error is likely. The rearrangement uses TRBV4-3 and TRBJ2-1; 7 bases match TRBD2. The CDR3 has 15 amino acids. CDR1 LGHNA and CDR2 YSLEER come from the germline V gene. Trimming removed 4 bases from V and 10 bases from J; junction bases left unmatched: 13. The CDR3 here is CASSLQTSSGGEQFF. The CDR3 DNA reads TGCGCCAGCAGCCTCCAGACTAGCTCCGGAGGGGAGCAGTTCTTC.

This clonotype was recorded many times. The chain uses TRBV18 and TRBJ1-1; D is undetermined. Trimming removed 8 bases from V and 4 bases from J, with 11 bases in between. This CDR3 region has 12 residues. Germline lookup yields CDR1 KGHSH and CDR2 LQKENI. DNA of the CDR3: TGTGCCAGCGCCATCTTACTCACTGAAGCTTTCTTT. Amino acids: CASAILLTEAFF.

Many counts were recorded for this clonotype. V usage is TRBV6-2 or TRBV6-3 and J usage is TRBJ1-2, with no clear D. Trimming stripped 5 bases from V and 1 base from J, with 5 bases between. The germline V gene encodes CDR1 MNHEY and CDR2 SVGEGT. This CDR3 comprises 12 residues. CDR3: CASSEINYGYTF. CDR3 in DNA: TGTGCCAGCAGTGAGATTAACTATGGCTACACCTTC.

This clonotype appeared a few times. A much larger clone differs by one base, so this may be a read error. The CDR3 nucleotides read TGTGCCAGCAGTGAATATGCTAGCGGGAGCCACGAGCAGTACTTC. Protein product: CASSEYASGSHEQYF. V gene TRBV2 combines with J gene TRBJ2-7; 10 bases match TRBD2. The junction had 6 bases not matched to a gene; V was cut back by 2 bases and J by 5 bases. The CDR3 sequence is 15 residues long. Germline V lookup: CDR1 SNHLY, CDR2 FYNNEI. Together with reference TRBV2 and TRBJ2-7, the CDR3 gives the full variable domain: EPEVTQTPSHQVTQMGQEVILRCVPISNHLYFYWYRQILGQKVEFLVSFYNNEISEKSEIFDDQFSVERPDGSNFTLKIRSTKLEDSAMYFCASSEYASGSHEQYFGPGTRLTVT.

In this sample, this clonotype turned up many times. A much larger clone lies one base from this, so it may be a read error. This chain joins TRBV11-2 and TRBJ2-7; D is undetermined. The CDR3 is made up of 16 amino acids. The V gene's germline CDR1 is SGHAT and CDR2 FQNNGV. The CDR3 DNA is TGTGCCAGCAGCTTAGGGGTTGGGCTTGTCCTCTACGAGCAGCACTTC. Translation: CASSLGVGLVLYEQHF.